This TCR beta chain was sequenced in a study of cytomegalovirus exposure and HLA in healthy donors (dated 2017 in TCRdb). About the full investigation: An earlier analysis of approximately 590 of the donors reported roughly 270 Gb of sequence data and 120 million or so unique TCR beta sequences from 150 million to 200 million T cells. In addition to the first cohort of roughly 670 subjects, a separate validation cohort of under 150 different subjects was used. An early release covering just under 650 HLA-typed donors comprised roughly 300 gigabases of sequencing data and about 90 million unique TCR sequences. All discovery cohort repertoires had been generated on a single sequencing platform. Among the approximately 430 genotyped donors, under 90% belonged to the genetic ancestry cluster associated with self-reported Caucasian donors. The study profiled the T cell repertoires of approximately 700 subjects by immunosequencing and related them to cytomegalovirus serostatus. To decide whether each TCR beta V gene segment behaved as functional or pseudogenic, an earlier analysis of fewer than 750 of the donors relied on high-throughput TCR beta sequencing. HLA typing covered class I and class II loci at four-digit resolution. Donor age, sex, ethnicity and CMV serostatus were compiled together with the repertoire data. The number of typed donors differed by locus: roughly 629-640 for A, B, C, DRB1 and DQB1; some 500 for DQA1; around 580 for DPA1; and around 490 for DPB1. Across under 500 genotyped donors of the cohort, an average of approximately 200,000 unique TCR beta nucleotide sequences per donor were sequenced, and roughly 20% of those sequences were non-productive. The study was designed to test whether signatures of past pathogen exposure could be identified by cataloging public T cell receptors. Rather than using new phenotypic data, the later analysis identified candidate immune exposures from TCR beta sequences and from how often those sequences occurred across donors. A later analysis re-analyzed previously published TCR beta repertoires from 500 to 700 donors and added high-resolution HLA genotyping to study TCR occurrence patterns. In a later genetic analysis, genome-wide SNP genotypes for 398 of the 666 donors were used, and that subset was treated as a discovery cohort. High-throughput TCR immunosequencing, statistical association of individual TCRs with disease status, and machine learning were combined to predict cytomegalovirus infection status. Several DR-DQ haplotypes were treated as single units for association and clustering because of strong linkage in the cohort.

The library was generated by the immunoSEQ multiplex PCR assay. For the multiplex PCR, a mixture combining 60 forward primers for TCR Vbeta segments and 13 reverse primers for TCR Jbeta segments was used. The CDR3 region of rearranged TCR beta genes was amplified from genomic DNA with a multiplex PCR assay. Amplified TCR beta libraries were sequenced as 87-base-pair reads on the Illumina HiSeq System. As for how the authors treated the data: In a later analysis, tens of millions of unique TCR beta chains were counted across the 500 to 850 repertoires, and around 10 million of these chains were shared by at least two donors. A nearest-neighbor algorithm error-corrected the raw reads and collapsed the reads into unique sequences, merging closely related sequences to remove PCR and sequencing errors. Alignment of CDR3 sequences to IMGT reference sequences was used to assign V, D and J gene segments. For a sequence to be retained, a match of at least six nucleotides to both a V gene segment and a J gene segment was required. Rearrangements were classified as productive when the CDR3 lacked stop codons and remained in frame with V and J, and all other rearrangements were classified as non-productive. Following IMGT convention, CDR3 was defined as the stretch from the second conserved V-encoded cysteine to the conserved J-encoded phenylalanine. In an earlier analysis of more than 550 of the donors, sequences lacking an unambiguous match to a single V gene segment were excluded. An earlier analysis of a few hundred of the donors classified V segments as functional when productive rearrangements were above 56.7% and as segregating when the standard deviation between donors was above 5%. A statistical classification framework was built for diagnosing cytomegalovirus status from the catalog of TCR beta chain sequences. In a later analysis, TCR nucleotide sequences were compared against IMGT/GENE-DB human TR gene sequences so that V and J genes could be assigned. A later analysis assigned CDR3 sequences and most-parsimonious VDJ recombination scenarios with the TCRdist pipeline. In a later analysis, every TCR beta chain was defined by the combination of its CDR3 amino acid sequence and its V-gene family, and reads without a unique V-gene family were dropped. To address suspected cross-contamination and a sequencing artifact, a later analysis removed 550 to 750 highly shared, low-generation-probability nucleotide sequences. In a later analysis, a clonal expansion index was calculated for each public chain from normalized within-repertoire ranks of inferred template counts. A later analysis computed generation probabilities with a VDJ recombination model fitted to out-of-frame rearrangements, and checked the results against IGoR. A later analysis scored TCR-TCR, TCR-HLA and TCR-CMV co-occurrence with hypergeometric tests, applying a repertoire-size bias correction to TCR pairs. To estimate false discovery rates, a later analysis permuted the HLA or CMV assignments 20 times. A later analysis grouped co-occurring TCRs with DBSCAN, adding TCRdist sequence similarity when clustering within HLA-allele-positive subsets. Repertoires with fewer than 30,000 or more than 120,000 public chains were left out of co-occurrence clustering, as were a handful of repertoires with anomalous nucleotide sharing. As stored in TCRdb, this immuneACCESS dataset retains in-frame rearrangements with V and J assigned. A fraction of the clones does not appear; measured against another copy, unresolved V genes explain less than half of the discrepancy, and the remainder lacks a known reason. The V and J calls and clone size were taken over from that table, and D and trimming were inferred from the DNA. The sample table records 200,000 to 250,000 clones; 82% of these occur just once. The top ten clonotypes cover 5.4% of the sample.

Findings and caveats that apply to the study as a whole: A later analysis found that TCR association rates varied across HLA loci, with DRB1 alleles showing the most associated TCRs and HLA-C alleles the fewest. Because counts were too low, around 17 rarely observed V segments, including chromosome 9 orphons, were left out of the earlier analysis of a few hundred of the donors. In an earlier analysis of 500 to 650 of the donors, most TCR beta V segments appeared in productive rearrangements about 90% or about 30% of the time, broadly matching IMGT annotations. Presence/absence analyses assumed roughly uniform sequencing depth across donors, an assumption that may not hold. The 87-base-pair reads could not distinguish some IMGT-functional V segments, including TRBV6-2 and TRBV6-3, so those segments were excluded. The authors suggested that the approach could potentially be generalized to other disease states and immunological phenotypes. In a later analysis, several top co-occurrence clusters were reported to appear linked to parvovirus B19, influenza, CMV and Epstein-Barr virus. A total of about 180 TCR beta chains were listed by the study as associated with cytomegalovirus. Linkage disequilibrium might explain the correlated functional status among segregating V segments, but an unknown experimental factor could not be ruled out. An association between a missense DCLRE1C variant and V-gene and J-gene trimming of TCR beta chains was found in a later genetic analysis and replicated in an independent cohort. A further reported finding was that TCR beta sequences accurately predicted the HLA-A and HLA-B alleles for most subjects in the first cohort. The classifier was reported to diagnose cytomegalovirus status with high specificity and sensitivity in both the original cohort and the validation cohort. Because some donors lacked HLA typing at each locus, the association tests relied only on the typed subset. Most TCR sequences were seen in very few donors, while some public TCRs were found in many individuals. A few of the identified cytomegalovirus-associated TCR beta chains were confirmed in vitro to be specific for cytomegalovirus antigens. A cluster of highly shared sequence variants was judged likely to represent a technical artifact of the sequencing pipeline. When HLA alleles, especially DR and DQ, strongly co-occurred, attributing TCR associations to individual alleles was difficult. For the cohort, immune exposure information was limited to CMV serostatus. A later analysis associated about 18,000 TCR beta sequences with specific HLA alleles at a false discovery rate of 0.05. According to a later analysis, most CMV-associated TCR beta chains appeared to be HLA-restricted, and the HLA associations seemed to be driven largely by CMV exposure. A later genetic analysis reported fewer N-insertions in productive TCRs among donors in an Asian-associated ancestry cluster than the roughly 700-donor mean. The cohort was sequenced for TCR beta chains only, and without alpha or paired-chain data the features that could be detected were limited. In a later analysis, HLA-associated TCR beta chains showed more clonal expansion and lower generation probabilities than non-associated chains that were equally common.

The cohort comprised approximately 700 healthy bone marrow donors. All cohort members were sampled while nominally healthy, although unrecorded immune exposures were likely present. The donor tested CMV seropositive and was one of the 289 seropositive cohort members. Each donor provided a peripheral blood sample, and peripheral blood mononuclear cells were used for TCR beta sequencing. The Qiagen DNeasy Blood Extraction Kit was used to extract genomic DNA from the blood cell samples. The CDR3 runs 16 amino acids, cysteine and phenylalanine included. The CDR3 DNA has 48 bases and is translated from base 1. Sequences SEHNR (CDR1) and FQNEAQ (CDR2) are obtained from the germline V gene (reference sequence). On this clone: Its antigen is still unknown. At one end the junction does not follow the germline gene, possibly because of a read error.

The rearranged segments are TRBV7-9 and TRBJ2-7; perhaps TRBD1 is the D gene, with 6 bases matching. The material sequenced was PBMCs. This TCR was recovered from a woman in her thirties or forties in good health and CMV-seropositive. The DNA sequence is given as TGTTCCAGCAGCCCGCGGACAGCTACCTACTCCTACGAGCAGTACTTC. This codes for CSSSPRTATYSYEQYF.